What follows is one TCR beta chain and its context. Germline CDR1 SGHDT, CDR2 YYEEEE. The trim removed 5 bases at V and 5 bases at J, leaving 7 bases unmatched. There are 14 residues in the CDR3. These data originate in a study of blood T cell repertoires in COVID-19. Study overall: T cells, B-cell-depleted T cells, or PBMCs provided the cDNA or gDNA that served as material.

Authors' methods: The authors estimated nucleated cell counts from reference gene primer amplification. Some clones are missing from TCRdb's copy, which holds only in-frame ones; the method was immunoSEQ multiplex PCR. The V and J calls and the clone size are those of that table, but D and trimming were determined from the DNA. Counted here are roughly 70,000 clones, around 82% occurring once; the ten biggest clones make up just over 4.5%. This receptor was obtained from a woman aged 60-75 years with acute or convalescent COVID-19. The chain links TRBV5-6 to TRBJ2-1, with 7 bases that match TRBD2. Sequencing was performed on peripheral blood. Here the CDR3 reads CASSSRDYDNEQFF. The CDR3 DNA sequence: TGTGCCAGCAGTAGCCGGGACTACGACAATGAGCAGTTCTTC.